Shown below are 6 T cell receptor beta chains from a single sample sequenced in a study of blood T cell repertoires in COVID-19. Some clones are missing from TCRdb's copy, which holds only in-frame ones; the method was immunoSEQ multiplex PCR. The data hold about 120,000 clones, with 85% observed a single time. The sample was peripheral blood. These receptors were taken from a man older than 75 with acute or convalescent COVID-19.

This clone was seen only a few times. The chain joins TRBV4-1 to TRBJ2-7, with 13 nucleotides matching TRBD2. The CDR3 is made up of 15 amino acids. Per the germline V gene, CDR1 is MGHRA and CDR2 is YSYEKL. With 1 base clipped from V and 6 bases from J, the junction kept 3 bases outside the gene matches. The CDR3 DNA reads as TGCGCCAGCAGCCAAGGGAGACTAGCGGGAGGCGAGCAGTACTTC. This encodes CASSQGRLAGGEQYF.

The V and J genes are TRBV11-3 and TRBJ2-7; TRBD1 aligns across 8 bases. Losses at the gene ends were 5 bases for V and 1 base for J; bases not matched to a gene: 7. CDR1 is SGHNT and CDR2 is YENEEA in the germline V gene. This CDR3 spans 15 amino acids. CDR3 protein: CASSPGDRKSYEQYF. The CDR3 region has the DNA TGTGCCAGCAGCCCCGGGGACAGGAAATCCTACGAGCAGTACTTC.

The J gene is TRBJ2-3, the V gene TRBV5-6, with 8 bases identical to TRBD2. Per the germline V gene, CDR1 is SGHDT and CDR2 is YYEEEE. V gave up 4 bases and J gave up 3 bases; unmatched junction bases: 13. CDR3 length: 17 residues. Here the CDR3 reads CASSPYLGLAGTDTQYF. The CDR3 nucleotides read TGTGCCAGCAGCCCCTACCTGGGGCTAGCGGGTACAGATACGCAGTATTTT.

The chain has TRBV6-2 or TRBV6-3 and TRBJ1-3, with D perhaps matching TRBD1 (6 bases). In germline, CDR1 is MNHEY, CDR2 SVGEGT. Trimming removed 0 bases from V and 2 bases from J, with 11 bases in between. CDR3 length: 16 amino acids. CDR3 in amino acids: CASSYSQTGAGNTIYF. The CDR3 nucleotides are TGTGCCAGCAGTTACTCGCAGACAGGCGCTGGAAACACCATATATTTT.

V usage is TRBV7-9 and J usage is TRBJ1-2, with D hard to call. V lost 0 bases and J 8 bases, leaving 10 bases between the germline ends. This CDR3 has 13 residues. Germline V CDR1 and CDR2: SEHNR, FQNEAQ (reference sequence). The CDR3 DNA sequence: TGTGCCAGCAGCTTAGCGGCCCTAGGCGGCTACACCTTC. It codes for CASSLAALGGYTF.

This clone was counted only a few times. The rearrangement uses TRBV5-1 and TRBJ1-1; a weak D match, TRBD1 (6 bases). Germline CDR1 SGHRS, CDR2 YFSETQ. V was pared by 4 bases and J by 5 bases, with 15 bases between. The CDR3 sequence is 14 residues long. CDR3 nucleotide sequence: TGCGCCAGCAGCCCCGGGACACTGGGAACTGAAGCTTTCTTT. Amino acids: CASSPGTLGTEAFF.